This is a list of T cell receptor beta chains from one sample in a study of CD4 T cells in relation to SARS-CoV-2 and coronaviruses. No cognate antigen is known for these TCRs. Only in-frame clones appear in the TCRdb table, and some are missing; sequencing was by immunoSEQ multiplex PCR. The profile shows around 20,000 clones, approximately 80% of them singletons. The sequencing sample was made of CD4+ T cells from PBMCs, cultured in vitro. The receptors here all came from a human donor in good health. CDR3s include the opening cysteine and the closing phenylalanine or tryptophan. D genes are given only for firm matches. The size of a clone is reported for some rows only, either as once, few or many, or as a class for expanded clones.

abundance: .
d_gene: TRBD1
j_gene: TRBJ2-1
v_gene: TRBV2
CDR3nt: TGTGCCTCAGCAAGACAGGGAAGCTACAATGAGCAGTTCTTC
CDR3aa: CASARQGSYNEQFF

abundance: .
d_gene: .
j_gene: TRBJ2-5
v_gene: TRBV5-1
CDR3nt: TGCGCCAGCGGCCTACTGGGGTCCCAAGAGACCCAGTACTTC
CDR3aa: CASGLLGSQETQYF

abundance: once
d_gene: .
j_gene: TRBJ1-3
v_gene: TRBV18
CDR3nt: TGTGCCAGCTCACCGACCGCACAGACTGGAAACACCATATATTTT
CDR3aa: CASSPTAQTGNTIYF

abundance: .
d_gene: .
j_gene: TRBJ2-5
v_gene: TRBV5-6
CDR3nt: TGTGCCAGCAGCTTGAGGACGCGGGAGACCCAGTACTTC
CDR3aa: CASSLRTRETQYF

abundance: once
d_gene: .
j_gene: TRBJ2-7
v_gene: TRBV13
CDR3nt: TGTGCCAGCCGCGCGGCAGGGTTTTCCTACGAGCAGTACTTC
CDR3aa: CASRAAGFSYEQYF

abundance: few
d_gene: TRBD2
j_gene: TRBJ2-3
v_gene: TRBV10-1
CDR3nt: TGCGCCAGCAGTGAGCGGGGGGCAGATACGCAGTATTTT
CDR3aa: CASSERGADTQYF

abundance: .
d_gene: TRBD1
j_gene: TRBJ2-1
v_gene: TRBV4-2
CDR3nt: TGTGCCAGCAGCCATGAACAGGGGGCGAGCAATGAGCAGTTCTTC
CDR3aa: CASSHEQGASNEQFF

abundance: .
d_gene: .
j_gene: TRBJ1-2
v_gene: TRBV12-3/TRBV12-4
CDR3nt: TGTGCCAGCAGTTTACCCAACTATGGCTACACCTTC
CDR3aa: CASSLPNYGYTF

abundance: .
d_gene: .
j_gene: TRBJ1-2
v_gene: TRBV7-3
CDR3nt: TGTGCCAGCAGCTTAGGCGGACAGACAGCTCCGGGGGGCTACACCTTC
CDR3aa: CASSLGGQTAPGGYTF

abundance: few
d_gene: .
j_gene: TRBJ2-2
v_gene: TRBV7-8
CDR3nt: TGTGCCAGCAGCTCCACAGGGACCGGGGAGCTGTTTTTT
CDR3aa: CASSSTGTGELFF

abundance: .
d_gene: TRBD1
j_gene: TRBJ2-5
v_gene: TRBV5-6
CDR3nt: TGTGCCAGCAGCTTGCAGGGGGTGATGGTGTTGGAGACCCAGTACTTC
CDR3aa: CASSLQGVMVLETQYF

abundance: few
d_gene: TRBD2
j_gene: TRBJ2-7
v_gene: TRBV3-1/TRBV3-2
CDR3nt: TGTGCCAGCAGCCTTTCGGGGGGCTCCTACGAGCAGTACTTC
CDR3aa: CASSLSGGSYEQYF

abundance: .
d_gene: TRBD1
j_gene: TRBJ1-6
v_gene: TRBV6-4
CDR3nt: TGTGCCAGCAGTGACGGCTCCCAGGGGGATAATTCACCCCTCCACTTT
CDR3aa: CASSDGSQGDNSPLHF

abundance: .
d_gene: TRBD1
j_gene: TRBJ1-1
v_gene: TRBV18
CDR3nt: TGTGCCAGCTTAGGGACAGGGGCTCTTCATTCAGGCGGCACTGAAGCTTTCTTT
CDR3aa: CASLGTGALHSGGTEAFF

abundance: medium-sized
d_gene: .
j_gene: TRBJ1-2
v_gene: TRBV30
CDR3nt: TGTGCCGCGGGGGTTAGCTACACCTTC
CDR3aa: CAAGVSYTF

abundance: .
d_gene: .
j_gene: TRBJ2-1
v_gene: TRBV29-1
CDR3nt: TGCAGCGTTGAAGATCTAAGGCGCGGGAACAATGAGCAGTTCTTC
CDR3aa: CSVEDLRRGNNEQFF

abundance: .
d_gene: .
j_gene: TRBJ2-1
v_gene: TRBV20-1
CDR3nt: TGCAGTGCTAGTCAGAGCAGCTCCTACAATGAGCAGTTCTTC
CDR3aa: CSASQSSSYNEQFF

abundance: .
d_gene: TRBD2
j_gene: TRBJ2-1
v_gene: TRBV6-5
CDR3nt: TGTGCCAGCCTCCCTCCTAGCGGCTCCTACAATGAGCAGTTCTTC
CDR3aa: CASLPPSGSYNEQFF